This T cell receptor beta chain originates from a study of regulatory T cells in long-lasting Graves disease. Points from the study as a whole: Those with persistent disease had in common more public clonotypes (2,741) than new patients (around 910). Having few samples may have compromised the accuracy. The work looked only at peripheral blood and did not look at thyroid tissue.

Time point in this sample: newly diagnosed GD, antithyroid drugs for less than 3 months. Following extraction of RNA from PBMCs, that RNA was used to make the TCR library. CDR1 SGHNT and CDR2 YENEEA come from the germline V gene. Trimming stripped 4 bases from V and 8 bases from J, with 18 bases between. CDR3 length: 15 residues. This clonotype was detected ten times or more. Its matching antigen is unknown. Arm-PCR of CDR3 regions and iRepertoire HTBI primers were used to build TCR beta libraries. MiXCR, applied by TCRdb to the multiplex PCR reads, yields one record per CDR3 protein. The table records around 450,000 distinct CDR3 sequences, roughly 16% of them present only once. Separately, the same data were catalogued under a study of T cells in Graves' hyperthyroidism and ophthalmopathy.

The specimen was peripheral blood mononuclear cells (PBMCs), collected at new diagnosis, from a patient treated with antithyroid drugs. This TCR came from a man aged 35-49 years with Graves disease. The V gene is TRBV11-3, the J gene TRBJ2-1, with D possibly being TRBD1 or TRBD2 (10 bases each). Written as DNA, the CDR3 is TGTGCCAGCAGCTGGGGACAGGGGACTAGCGATGAGCAGTTCTTC. This gives the protein CASSWGQGTSDEQFF.